One and the same sample provided the 27 T cell receptor beta chains below, sequenced in a study of CD8+CD57+ T cells in acquired aplastic anemia. Researchers used genomic DNA as the template to profile TCR beta VDJ and CDR3. TCRdb re-called the reads through MiXCR, storing one row per CDR3 protein. The sample yields some 120,000 distinct CDR3 sequences, over 45% seen once. The sequenced sample consisted of sorted CD4+, CD8+, or CD8+CD57+ T cells (not recorded which) from PBMCs. The receptors originated from a human donor in good health, serving as a control.

The chain uses TRBV29-1 and TRBJ2-7; TRBD1 aligns across 9 bases. The germline CDR1 and CDR2 sequences are SQVTM and ANQGSEA. The CDR3 sequence is 13 residues long. The V and J ends lost 4 bases and 2 bases, in that order; junction bases with no gene match: 3. The CDR3 sequence is CSVAGTGPYEQYF. CDR3 coding DNA: TGCAGCGTTGCCGGGACAGGGCCCTACGAGCAGTACTTC.

This clonotype was seen many times. This chain joins TRBV5-4 and TRBJ2-3; TRBD1 matches 9 bases. Germline V lookup: CDR1 SGHNT, CDR2 YYREEE (reference sequence). Trimming took 2 bases from V and 3 from J; bases not matched to a gene: 7. The CDR3 has 16 residues. CDR3 residues: CASSFPTGGRTDTQYF. CDR3 DNA: TGTGCCAGCAGCTTCCCAACAGGGGGCAGGACAGATACGCAGTATTTT.

Remarks on this clonotype: A clone one base away is much larger, so this may be a read error. The CDR3 spells CARSSPGAGGYGYTF. The DNA of the CDR3 is TGTGCCCGGAGTAGTCCCGGGGCAGGAGGGTATGGCTACACCTTC. The chain is built from TRBV30 and TRBJ1-2; tentative D call: TRBD1 (5 bases). This CDR3 comprises 15 residues. The germline V gene encodes CDR1 GTSNPN and CDR2 SVGIG (reference sequence).

This chain uses TRBV20-1 with TRBJ1-2; 8 positions match TRBD1. The junction had 6 bases not matched to a gene; V was cut back by 6 bases and J by 0 bases. CDR1 and CDR2 from the germline V gene are DFQATT and SNEGSKA (reference sequence). This CDR3 is built from 14 residues. CDR3 nucleotides: TGCAGTGCCCCGCGGACAGGGACTAACTATGGCTACACCTTC. It translates to CSAPRTGTNYGYTF.

Ten or more counts support this clonotype. The rearrangement joins TRBV9 to TRBJ1-4; 11 bases fit TRBD1. The germline CDR1 and CDR2 sequences are SGDLS and YYNGEE. Trimming took 3 bases from V and 8 from J; bases not matched to a gene: 9. The CDR3 consists of 16 residues. CDR3 sequence reads: CASSAMDRGQGEKLFF. As DNA, the CDR3 is TGTGCCAGCAGCGCCATGGACAGGGGGCAGGGGGAAAAACTGTTTTTT. The full variable domain, completed using reference TRBV9 and TRBJ1-4, is DSGVTQTPKHLITATGQRVTLRCSPRSGDLSVYWYQQSLDQGLQFLIQYYNGEERAKGNILERFSAQQFPDLHSELNLSSLELGDSALYFCASSAMDRGQGEKLFFGSGTQLSVL.

This clonotype showed up just once. The J gene is TRBJ2-3, the V gene TRBV20-1; D is perhaps TRBD1 (7 bases). Germline loops: CDR1 DFQATT, CDR2 SNEGSKA (reference sequence). V shed 0 bases and J shed 4 bases, with 17 bases lying between them. The CDR3 runs 16 residues. This chain's CDR3 is CSARDRRGRIADTQYF. CDR3 DNA: TGCAGTGCTAGAGATCGGAGGGGGCGAATAGCAGATACGCAGTATTTT.

The sample holds many counts of this clonotype. The chain carries TRBV20-1 and TRBJ1-2; D not resolved. This CDR3 has 13 residues. Germline CDR1 DFQATT, CDR2 SNEGSKA (reference sequence). V shed 3 bases and J shed 8 bases, with 16 bases lying between them. Here the CDR3 reads CSASNWRMAGYTF. DNA for the CDR3: TGCAGTGCTAGTAACTGGAGGATGGCGGGCTACACCTTC.

This clonotype was seen ten or more times. The chain links TRBV7-9 to TRBJ2-7; D is possibly TRBD1 (6 bases). Trimming removed 5 bases at V and 5 bases at J, with 16 bases between. This CDR3 has 14 residues. Looked up from germline, CDR1 is SEHNR and CDR2 is FQNEAQ (reference sequence). This CDR3 reads CASSKQGSSDEQYF. The CDR3 nucleotides are TGTGCCAGCAGCAAACAGGGTTCAAGTGACGAGCAGTACTTC.

The rearrangement uses TRBV27 and TRBJ2-7, with D possibly being TRBD2 (6 bases). V lost 3 bases and J 5 bases, leaving 23 bases between the germline ends. Germline CDR1 and CDR2: MNHEY and SMNVEV (reference sequence). CDR3 length equals 17 residues. The CDR3 nucleotides are TGTGCCAGCAGTTTGAGTTCCGCGGGGCCCGTAAACGACGAGCAGTACTTC. Protein: CASSLSSAGPVNDEQYF.

This sequence joins TRBV7-2 and TRBJ2-7, with D maybe TRBD1 (6 bases). Between the trimmed V and J ends, which lost 2 bases and 5 bases, there was a span of 16 bases. The V gene's germline CDR1 is SGHTA and CDR2 FQGNSA. This CDR3 contains 15 residues. The CDR3 here is CASSLRTGSRDEQYF. The DNA for the CDR3 is TGTGCCAGCAGCTTACGCACAGGGAGTCGAGACGAGCAGTACTTC.

V gene TRBV10-3 combines with J gene TRBJ2-7; tentatively, D is TRBD2 (6 bases). This CDR3 comprises 15 residues. V was trimmed by 3 bases and J by 3 bases, leaving 15 bases between them. Germline lookup yields CDR1 ENHRY and CDR2 SYGVKD. The CDR3 is CAISDGGKLHYEQYF. For the CDR3, the DNA is TGTGCCATCAGTGACGGCGGGAAATTACACTACGAGCAGTACTTC.

The chain combines TRBV5-6 with TRBJ1-1; D is unclear. CDR3 size: 14 residues. Per the germline V gene, CDR1 is SGHDT and CDR2 is YYEEEE. Trimming shortened V by 0 bases and J by 1 base, and 7 bases separated the two germline ends. As DNA, the CDR3 is TGTGCCAGCAGCTTGGTGGGGTCGAACACTGAAGCTTTCTTT. It encodes CASSLVGSNTEAFF.

As for this clonotype: Its ends do not fully match the called genes, so a read error is possible. This rearrangement joins TRBV20-1 to TRBJ2-1; perhaps TRBD2 as D (5 bases). There are 14 residues in the CDR3. Germline assignment: CDR1 DFQATT and CDR2 SNEGSKA (reference sequence). The CDR3 DNA follows: TGCAGTGCGAGAGGGTCGGACTCCTACAATGAGCAGTTCTTC. Amino acid sequence: CSARGSDSYNEQFF.

The chain couples TRBV7-8 to TRBJ2-5, with 13 bases lining up with TRBD2. This CDR3 contains 15 residues. In germline, CDR1 is SGHVS, CDR2 FQNEAQ. V dropped 5 bases and J dropped 4; count of bases not matched to a gene: 4. As DNA, the CDR3 is TGTGCCAGCAGCCGACGGACTAGCGGGGGAGAGACCCAGTACTTC. Its protein is CASSRRTSGGETQYF.

This clonotype was counted ten times or more. The V call is TRBV19, the J call TRBJ1-1; D ambiguous. Trimming stripped 5 bases from V and 14 bases from J, with 15 bases between. The germline gives CDR1 LNHDA, CDR2 SQIVND (reference sequence). CDR3 length: 11 residues. The DNA for the CDR3 is TGTGCCAGTAGTGTTGGATTTGAACCATTCTTT. This codes for CASSVGFEPFF.

This clonotype was detected many times. The chain employs TRBV2 and TRBJ2-3; D might be TRBD1 (6 bases). The V gene's germline CDR1 is SNHLY and CDR2 FYNNEI. The CDR3 consists of 16 residues. V lost 0 bases and J 2 bases, leaving 12 bases between the germline ends. The CDR3 spells CASSEAEQGITDTQYF. As DNA, the CDR3 is TGTGCCAGCAGTGAAGCGGAACAGGGAATCACAGATACGCAGTATTTT.

The V and J genes are TRBV19 and TRBJ1-2; a weak D match, TRBD1 (5 bases). Per germline, CDR1 LNHDA and CDR2 SQIVND (reference sequence). The CDR3 is 15 amino acids. The ends were cut back, 5 bases at V and 7 bases at J, with 20 bases in the middle. CDR3 region: CASSFSTVSAAGYTF. CDR3 sequence (DNA): TGTGCCAGTAGTTTCTCGACAGTGTCCGCGGCTGGCTACACCTTC.

Ten or more counts support this clonotype. This rearrangement joins TRBV28 to TRBJ2-1; 8 bases fit TRBD1. V was clipped by 3 bases and J by 4 bases; unmatched bases: 2. CDR1 is MDHEN and CDR2 is SYDVKM in the germline V gene. The CDR3 runs to 14 residues. In DNA form, the CDR3 reads TGTGCCAGCAGTTTGACAGGGGTATACAATGAGCAGTTCTTC. Translation gives CASSLTGVYNEQFF.

This clonotype was seen at least ten times. The gene calls are TRBV6-2 or TRBV6-3 and TRBJ1-5; weak D call: TRBD1 (6 bases). V lost 2 bases to trimming and J lost 0 bases, with 8 bases between them. The CDR3 is made up of 15 amino acids. The germline V gene has CDR1 MNHEY and CDR2 SVGEGT. CDR3 bases: TGTGCCAGCAGTTACACAGGGCATAGCAATCAGCCCCAGCATTTT. It yields the protein CASSYTGHSNQPQHF.

This rearrangement joins TRBV25-1 to TRBJ2-3, with 10 bases lining up with TRBD1. Germline lookup yields CDR1 MGHDK and CDR2 SYGVNS. V gave up 5 bases and J gave up 6 bases; unmatched junction bases: 2. The CDR3 covers 13 residues. The DNA of the CDR3 is TGTGCCAGCAGTCGGACAGGGGGGGATACGCAGTATTTT. Protein sequence: CASSRTGGDTQYF.

This clonotype was detected ten times or more. This rearrangement joins TRBV5-4 to TRBJ2-1, with TRBD1 as a possible D gene (6 bases). Germline values: CDR1 SGHNT, CDR2 YYREEE (reference sequence). The CDR3 covers 16 residues. Trimming removed 4 bases from V and 8 bases from J, with 22 bases in between. The CDR3 protein is CASSVPGNRAVDEQFF. In DNA form, the CDR3 reads TGTGCCAGCAGCGTACCCGGGAACAGGGCGGTCGATGAGCAGTTCTTC.

This chain connects TRBV10-3 to TRBJ2-7, with D hard to call. CDR1 ENHRY and CDR2 SYGVKD come from the germline V gene. Trimming took off 10 bases at V and 2 bases at J, with 12 bases between the two ends. The CDR3 is 12 amino acids. The CDR3 spells CATQTKAYEQYF. As DNA, the CDR3 is TGTGCCACACAAACGAAGGCCTACGAGCAGTACTTC.

With respect to this clonotype: The junction does not match germline at one end; this may be a read error. The V gene is TRBV15, the J gene TRBJ1-5, with D possibly TRBD1 on 6 matching bases. The CDR3 totals 15 residues. CDR1 is LNHNV and CDR2 is YYDKDF in the germline V gene (reference sequence). The DNA for the CDR3 is TGTGCCACCAGCAGAGCTGGGGGCAGCAATCAGCCCCAGCGTTTT. The encoded protein is CATSRAGGSNQPQRF.

This clonotype was recorded many times. This sequence joins TRBV6-1 and TRBJ1-2; D might be TRBD1 (6 bases). V dropped 1 base and J dropped 5 bases, with 14 bases sitting between them. The CDR3 length is 15 residues. Germline V lookup: CDR1 MNHNS, CDR2 SASEGT. The CDR3 sequence: CASSEGAGVGYGYTF. CDR3 nucleotides: TGTGCCAGCAGTGAAGGTGCAGGGGTAGGGTATGGCTACACCTTC.

Notes on this clonotype: With a much larger clone just one base away, this may be a read error. The conserved final phenylalanine or tryptophan is absent from the CDR3, which likely points to a read error. The V gene is TRBV4-3, the J gene TRBJ1-3; D call uncertain. The V and J ends lost 8 bases and 0 bases respectively, with 8 bases between them. The CDR3 extends over 13 amino acids. Germline CDR1 LGHNA, CDR2 YSLEER. The CDR3 coding sequence is TGCGCCAGCTCTAGCGACTCTGGAAACACCATATATCTT. It codes for CASSSDSGNTIYL.

This clonotype was seen a few times. This chain links TRBV19 with TRBJ1-6, with D perhaps matching TRBD1 (5 bases). The CDR3 totals 14 residues. V was cut by 3 bases and J by 5 bases, with 8 bases left in between. The germline CDR1 and CDR2 sequences are LNHDA and SQIVND (reference sequence). CDR3 bases: TGTGCCAGTAGTATTCAAGGGGATAATTCACCCCTCCACTTT. This codes for CASSIQGDNSPLHF.

This clonotype was detected only once. The chain combines TRBV29-1 with TRBJ2-7, with D perhaps TRBD1 (6 bases). The CDR3 extends over 13 amino acids. The V gene lost 4 bases and the J gene lost 4 bases, with 14 bases spanning the gap. The germline V gene encodes CDR1 SQVTM and CDR2 ANQGSEA. CDR3 sequence (DNA): TGCAGCGTTGGTCGTGGACAGAGATACGAGCAGTACTTC. Amino acid sequence: CSVGRGQRYEQYF.